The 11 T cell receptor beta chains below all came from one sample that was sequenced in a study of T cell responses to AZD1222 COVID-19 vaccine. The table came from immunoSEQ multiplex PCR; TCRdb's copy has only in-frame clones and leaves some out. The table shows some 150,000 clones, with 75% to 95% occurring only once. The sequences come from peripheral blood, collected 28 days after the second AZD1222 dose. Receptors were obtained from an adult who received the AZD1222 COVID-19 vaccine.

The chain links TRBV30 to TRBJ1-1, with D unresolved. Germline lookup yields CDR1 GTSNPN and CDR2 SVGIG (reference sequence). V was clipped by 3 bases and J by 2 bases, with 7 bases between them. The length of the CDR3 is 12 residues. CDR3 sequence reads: CAWSPSNTEAFF. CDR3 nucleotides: TGTGCCTGGAGCCCGTCAAACACTGAAGCTTTCTTT.

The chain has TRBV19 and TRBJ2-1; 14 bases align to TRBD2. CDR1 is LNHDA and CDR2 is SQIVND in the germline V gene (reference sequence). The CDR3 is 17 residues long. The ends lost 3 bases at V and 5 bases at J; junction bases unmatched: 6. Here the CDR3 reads CASSIGTSGSLDNEQFF. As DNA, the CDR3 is TGTGCCAGTAGTATCGGGACTAGCGGGAGTTTGGACAATGAGCAGTTCTTC.

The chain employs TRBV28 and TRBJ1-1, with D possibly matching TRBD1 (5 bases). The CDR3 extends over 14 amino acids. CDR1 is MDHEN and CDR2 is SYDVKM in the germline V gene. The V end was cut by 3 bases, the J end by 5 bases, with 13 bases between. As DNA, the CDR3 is TGTGCCAGCAGTTTCGGGGGGGTAGGGACTGAAGCTTTCTTT. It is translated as CASSFGGVGTEAFF.

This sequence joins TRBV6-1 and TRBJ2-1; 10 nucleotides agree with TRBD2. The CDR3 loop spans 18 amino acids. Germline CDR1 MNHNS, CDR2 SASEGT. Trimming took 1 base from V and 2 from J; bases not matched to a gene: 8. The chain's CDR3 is CASSEDGIAGGPYNEQFF. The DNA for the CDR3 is TGTGCCAGCAGTGAAGACGGGATAGCGGGAGGCCCCTACAATGAGCAGTTCTTC.

The CDR3 DNA sequence: TGTGCCAGCTCACCATTAGTGGCGAACGAGCAGTACTTC. This gives the protein CASSPLVANEQYF. V and J are TRBV18 and TRBJ2-7; D is uncertain. The CDR3 length is 13 residues. V was pared by 2 bases and J by 5 bases, with 10 bases between. CDR1 KGHSH and CDR2 LQKENI come from the germline V gene.

The CDR3: CASSVEVGAYNEQFF. Written as DNA, the CDR3 is TGTGCCAGCAGCGTAGAGGTGGGAGCCTACAATGAGCAGTTCTTC. This chain connects TRBV9 to TRBJ2-1; D may be TRBD2 (5 bases). Trimming removed 0 bases at V and 2 bases at J, with 9 bases between. Germline CDR1 is SGDLS and CDR2 is YYNGEE. The CDR3 is made up of 15 amino acids. Drawing the rest from reference TRBV9 and TRBJ2-1, the complete variable domain is DSGVTQTPKHLITATGQRVTLRCSPRSGDLSVYWYQQSLDQGLQFLIQYYNGEERAKGNILERFSAQQFPDLHSELNLSSLELGDSALYFCASSVEVGAYNEQFFGPGTRLTVL.

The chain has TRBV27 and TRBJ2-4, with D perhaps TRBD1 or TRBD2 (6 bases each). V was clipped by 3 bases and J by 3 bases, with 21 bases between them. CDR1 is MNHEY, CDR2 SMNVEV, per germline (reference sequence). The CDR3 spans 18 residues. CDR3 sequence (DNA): TGTGCCAGCAGTTTTCGGGGGCCGGGGCCGGGGGTCAAAAACATTCAGTACTTC. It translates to CASSFRGPGPGVKNIQYF.

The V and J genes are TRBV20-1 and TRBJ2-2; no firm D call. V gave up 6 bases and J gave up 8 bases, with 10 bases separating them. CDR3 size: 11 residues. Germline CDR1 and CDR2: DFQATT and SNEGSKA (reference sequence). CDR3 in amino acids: CSARVGGELFF. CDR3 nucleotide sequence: TGCAGTGCCCGGGTAGGGGGGGAGCTGTTTTTT.

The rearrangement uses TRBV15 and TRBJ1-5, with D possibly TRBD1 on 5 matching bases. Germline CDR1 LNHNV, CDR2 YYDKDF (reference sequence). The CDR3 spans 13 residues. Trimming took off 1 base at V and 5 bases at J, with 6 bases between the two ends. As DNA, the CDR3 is TGTGCCACCAGCAGAGCGACAGATCAGCCCCAGCATTTT. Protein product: CATSRATDQPQHF.

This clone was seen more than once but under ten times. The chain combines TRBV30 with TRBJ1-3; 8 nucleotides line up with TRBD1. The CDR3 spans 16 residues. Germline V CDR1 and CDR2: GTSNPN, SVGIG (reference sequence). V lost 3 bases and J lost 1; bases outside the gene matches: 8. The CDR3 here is CAWSLGQGISGNTIYF. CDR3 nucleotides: TGTGCCTGGAGCCTAGGACAGGGTATTTCTGGAAACACCATATATTTT.

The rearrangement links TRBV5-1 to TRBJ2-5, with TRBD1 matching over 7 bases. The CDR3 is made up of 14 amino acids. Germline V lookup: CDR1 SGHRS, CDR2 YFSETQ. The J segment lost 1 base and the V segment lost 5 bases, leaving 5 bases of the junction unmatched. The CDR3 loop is CASRQGQIQETQYF. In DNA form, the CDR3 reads TGCGCCAGCAGGCAGGGACAGATCCAAGAGACCCAGTACTTC. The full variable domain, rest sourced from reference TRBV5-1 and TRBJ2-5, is KAGVTQTPRYLIKTRGQQVTLSCSPISGHRSVSWYQQTPGQGLQFLFEYFSETQRNKGNFPGRFSGRQFSNSRSEMNVSTLELGDSALYLCASRQGQIQETQYFGPGTRLLVL.